This T cell receptor (beta chain) originates from a study of STAT5B mutations in CD4+ large granular lymphocyte leukemia. Controls came from buffy coats of healthy blood donors. Study observations and caveats: Compared with healthy controls (2/35), patient top clones favored TRBV06 (8/27). Data were not HLA-matched across samples.

This clone was counted once. No antigen is known for it. Sequencing was at survey level. The protocol was immunoSEQ multiplex PCR, while the TCRdb copy is restricted to in-frame clones and leaves out a portion. Here the sample spans roughly 41,000 clones, 70% to 80% being singletons. With V trimmed by 2 bases and J by 1 base, 6 bases remained unmatched. CDR3 length: 16 residues. Germline V gene data show CDR1 as WSHSY and CDR2 as SAAADI. The gene calls are TRBV10-2 and TRBJ2-3; TRBD2 aligns across 7 bases. Sequenced material: CD4+ T cells from blood buffy coats. This clonotype originated in a human donor in good health. The CDR3 DNA reads as TGCGCCAGCAGTGAGGGCGAGCGGGGAGGCACAGATACGCAGTATTTT. The encoded protein is CASSEGERGGTDTQYF.